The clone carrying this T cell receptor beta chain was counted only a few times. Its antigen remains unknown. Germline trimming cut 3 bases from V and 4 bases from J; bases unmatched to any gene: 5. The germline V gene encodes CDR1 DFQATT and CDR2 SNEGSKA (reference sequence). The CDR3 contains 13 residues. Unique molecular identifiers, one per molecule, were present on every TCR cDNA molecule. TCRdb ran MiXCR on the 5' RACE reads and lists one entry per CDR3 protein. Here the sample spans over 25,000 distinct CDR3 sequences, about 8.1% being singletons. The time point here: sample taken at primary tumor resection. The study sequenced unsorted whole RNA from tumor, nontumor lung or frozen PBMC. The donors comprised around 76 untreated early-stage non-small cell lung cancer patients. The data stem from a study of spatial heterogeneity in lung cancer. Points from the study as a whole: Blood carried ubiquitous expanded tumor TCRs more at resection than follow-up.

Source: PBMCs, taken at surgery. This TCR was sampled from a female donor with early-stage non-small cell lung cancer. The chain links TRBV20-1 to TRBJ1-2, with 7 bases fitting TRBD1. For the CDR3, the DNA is TGCAGTGCTAGTATTAGACAGGGCTATGGCTACACCTTC. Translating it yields CSASIRQGYGYTF.